Below, 12 T cell receptor beta chains from the same sample are listed, as sequenced in a study of T cells in narcolepsy. This table comes from immunoSEQ multiplex PCR, and its TCRdb copy is limited to in-frame clones, with some not included. The sample lists around 26,000 clones; approximately 84% were seen once. The sequenced sample consisted of CD45RA- memory CD4+ T cells from PBMCs. The receptors derive from a human donor with narcolepsy.

About this clone itself: This sample includes further DNA sequences coding for the same CDR3. This chain joins TRBV18 and TRBJ1-5; D remains unclear. V shed 5 bases and J shed 5 bases, with 13 bases lying between them. The V gene's germline CDR1 is KGHSH and CDR2 LQKENI. The CDR3 loop spans 14 amino acids. For the CDR3, the DNA is TGTGCCAGCTCATCGCAGCTGGCAGATCAGCCCCAGCATTTT. This encodes CASSSQLADQPQHF.

The V and J genes are TRBV19 and TRBJ1-4, with a tentative D call TRBD1 (5 bases). With 0 bases removed from V and 8 bases from J, the gap between germline ends came to 16 bases. This CDR3 region has 16 residues. Germline V lookup: CDR1 LNHDA, CDR2 SQIVND (reference sequence). Written as DNA, the CDR3 is TGTGCCAGTAGTATAGACCCAGGGACGCCGTCCGAAAAACTGTTTTTT. This codes for CASSIDPGTPSEKLFF.

The CDR3 DNA follows: TGTGCCAGCAGTTTATGGTCTCTAGCGGGAGGGCCGGGCGAGCAGTACTTC. This codes for CASSLWSLAGGPGEQYF. V usage is TRBV28 and J usage is TRBJ2-7, with 12 bases matching TRBD2. This CDR3 region has 17 residues. J was trimmed by 6 bases and V by 0 bases; bases with no gene match: 9. Germline lookup yields CDR1 MDHEN and CDR2 SYDVKM.

The rearrangement uses TRBV14 and TRBJ1-1; D unresolved. V lost 5 bases to trimming and J lost 0 bases, with 7 bases between them. Germline V gene sequence: CDR1 SGHDN, CDR2 FVKESK. The CDR3 length is 13 residues. CDR3 loop: CASSVSMNTEAFF. CDR3 nucleotide sequence: TGTGCCAGCAGCGTAAGCATGAACACTGAAGCTTTCTTT.

The V gene is TRBV6-4, the J gene TRBJ1-5; D is undetermined. The CDR3 loop spans 13 amino acids. In germline, CDR1 is MRHNA, CDR2 SNTAGT. Trimming left V 2 bases short and J 3 bases short, with 5 bases between. The CDR3 sequence is CASSDGPNQPQHF. In nucleotides, the CDR3 is TGTGCCAGCAGTGACGGACCCAATCAGCCCCAGCATTTT.

The chain uses TRBV11-2 and TRBJ2-1; no clear D gene. V gave up 2 bases and J gave up 3 bases, with 8 bases separating them. Germline V CDR1 and CDR2: SGHAT, FQNNGV. This CDR3 contains 14 residues. The CDR3 reads CASSLFGSYNEQFF. The CDR3 DNA is TGTGCCAGCAGCTTATTTGGCAGCTACAATGAGCAGTTCTTC.

The J gene is TRBJ1-5, the V gene TRBV5-4; D uncertain. Germline CDR1 and CDR2: SGHNT and YYREEE (reference sequence). V lost 2 bases to trimming and J lost 7 bases, with 13 bases between them. The CDR3 is 14 residues long. The CDR3: CASSFGRDGQPQHF. CDR3 nucleotide sequence: TGTGCCAGCAGCTTCGGAAGGGATGGGCAGCCCCAGCATTTT.

This sequence joins TRBV14 and TRBJ2-7; 10 nucleotides align to TRBD1. CDR1 is SGHDN, CDR2 FVKESK, per germline. V trimming: 0 bases; J trimming: 0 bases; junction bases outside the gene matches: 5. The CDR3 totals 17 residues. CDR3 sequence: CASSQDRGTGVSYEQYF. As DNA, the CDR3 is TGTGCCAGCAGCCAAGATAGAGGGACAGGGGTCTCCTACGAGCAGTACTTC.

This clone has just one count. The chain couples TRBV6-5 to TRBJ2-5; D may be TRBD1 (6 bases). CDR1 is MNHEY and CDR2 is SVGAGI in the germline V gene. The CDR3 is 15 amino acids. Trimming removed 0 bases from V and 0 bases from J, with 8 bases in between. In nucleotides, the CDR3 is TGTGCCAGCAGTTACTCGGCAGGGGACCAAGAGACCCAGTACTTC. Its translation: CASSYSAGDQETQYF.

Here the CDR3 DNA reads TGCGCCAGCAGCCTAACTGACCGATATGGCTACACCTTC. Amino acid sequence: CASSLTDRYGYTF. The rearrangement uses TRBV5-1 and TRBJ1-2; the D is unclear. Germline loops: CDR1 SGHRS, CDR2 YFSETQ. Trimming cost V 4 bases and J 5 bases, with 12 bases left between them. There are 13 residues in the CDR3.

This chain joins TRBV5-4 and TRBJ1-1; 9 bases match TRBD1. Germline-derived CDR1 and CDR2 are SGHNT and YYREEE (reference sequence). With V trimmed by 0 bases and J by 3 bases, 6 bases remained unmatched. This CDR3 has 16 amino acids. The CDR3 DNA reads as TGTGCCAGCAGCTTGGTAGCGACAGGGGGTCACACTGAAGCTTTCTTT. This sequence encodes CASSLVATGGHTEAFF.

The chain joins TRBV11-2 to TRBJ2-7; 10 bases align to TRBD2. The CDR3 is made up of 16 amino acids. Germline V CDR1 and CDR2: SGHAT, FQNNGV. The ends lost 4 bases at V and 2 bases at J; junction bases unmatched: 8. The CDR3 coding sequence is TGTGCCAGCAGCTCCCTGAGCGGGAGGGCTACCTACGAGCAGTACTTC. Its protein product is CASSSLSGRATYEQYF.